This T cell receptor beta chain emerged from a study of T cell responses to AZD1222 COVID-19 vaccine. The CDR3 is made up of 13 amino acids. CDR1 is KGHSH and CDR2 is LQKENI in the germline V gene. Trimming took off 2 bases at V and 5 bases at J, with 7 bases between the two ends. Produced via immunoSEQ multiplex PCR; TCRdb's table is partial and in-frame only. The sample includes approximately 150,000 clones, 85% to 90% seen only once; the top ten take 3.5% to 5.5%. This rearrangement joins TRBV18 to TRBJ1-5; possibly TRBD1 for D (5 bases). Sequenced material: peripheral blood, taken 28 days after the second dose of the MenACWY control vaccine. The source of this sequence is an adult who received the MenACWY meningococcal vaccine as a control. In DNA form, the CDR3 reads TGTGCCAGCTCACCAGGGGCAGATCAGCCCCAGCATTTT. Its translation: CASSPGADQPQHF.